This T cell receptor beta chain emerged from a study of T cell responses to AZD1222 COVID-19 vaccine. Whole-study findings and limits: Just 5 to 7 AZD1222 recipients tested seropositive at baseline. As reported, nearly half of all spike-specific TCRs target variant regions that are unmutated. Clonal diversity may have been underestimated in mostly white British donors. Without day 14 samples, only post-peak T cell repertoires were studied.

As to this clone: Its antigen is currently unknown.

Only in-frame clones appear in the TCRdb table, and some are missing; sequencing was by immunoSEQ multiplex PCR. The sample comprises approximately 150,000 clones, under 95% of which are singletons, and roughly 5% rests with the top ten. Germline V gene data show CDR1 as PRHDT and CDR2 as FYEKMQ (reference sequence). The CDR3 sequence is 11 residues long. Between the trimmed V and J ends, which lost 5 bases and 6 bases, there was a span of 6 bases. The TCR originated in an adult in good health. The gene calls are TRBV13 and TRBJ2-3; no reliable D call. The sample in question was peripheral blood, obtained on day 0 of AZD1222 vaccination. This CDR3 is CASSPRDTQYF. CDR3 nucleotide sequence: TGTGCCAGCAGCCCCCGGGATACGCAGTATTTT.